Following are 23 T cell receptor beta chains from one sample sequenced in a study of blood T cell repertoires in COVID-19. Assay: immunoSEQ multiplex PCR; the TCRdb copy retains only in-frame clones and omits some. The table lists 150,000 or so clones, approximately 85% of them singletons. What was sequenced was peripheral blood. The receptors stem from a man aged 55 to 69 who had recovered from COVID-19.

V and J are TRBV2 and TRBJ1-1; 7 bases map to TRBD1. CDR3 length: 15 amino acids. Per the germline V gene, CDR1 is SNHLY and CDR2 is FYNNEI. The V segment lost 2 bases and the J segment 4 bases; nucleotides outside the gene matches: 7. CDR3 sequence reads: CASSEQSAGGTEAFF. CDR3 DNA sequence: TGTGCCAGCAGTGAACAGTCGGCAGGGGGCACTGAAGCTTTCTTT.

The genes are TRBV10-3 and TRBJ2-7, with no clear D. CDR3 size: 14 residues. From germline, CDR1 is ENHRY and CDR2 SYGVKD. The V gene lost 3 bases and the J gene lost 2 bases, with 11 bases spanning the gap. CDR3 residues: CAISDPQLTYEQYF. DNA for the CDR3: TGTGCCATCAGTGATCCTCAACTTACCTACGAGCAGTACTTC.

In its sample, this clone was seen a few times. V is TRBV30 and J is TRBJ1-6; 7 bases match TRBD1. Germline CDR1 GTSNPN, CDR2 SVGIG (reference sequence). CDR3 length equals 14 residues. The V segment lost 4 bases and the J segment 4 bases; nucleotides outside the gene matches: 4. CDR3: CAWNPTGYNSPLHF. As DNA, the CDR3 is TGTGCCTGGAACCCGACAGGGTATAATTCACCCCTCCACTTT.

This clone was seen more than once but under ten times. V is TRBV5-5 and J is TRBJ1-2; 8 bases agree with TRBD1. Trimming at V came to 6 bases and at J to 8 bases, leaving 9 bases not matched to a gene. Germline assignment: CDR1 SGHKS and CDR2 YYEKEE (reference sequence). This CDR3 has 13 residues. In nucleotides, the CDR3 is TGTGCCAGCACCTTAGACAGGGGATACGGCTACACCTTC. Amino acid sequence: CASTLDRGYGYTF.

This clone was seen only a few times. The V gene is TRBV19, the J gene TRBJ2-3; D is ambiguous. Between the trimmed V and J ends, which lost 3 bases and 1 base, there was a span of 8 bases. This CDR3 is 14 amino acids long. Germline CDR1 is LNHDA and CDR2 is SQIVND (reference sequence). CDR3 DNA sequence: TGTGCCAGTAGTATCTGGAGCCGCACAGATACGCAGTATTTT. This gives the protein CASSIWSRTDTQYF. Supplemented by reference TRBV19 and TRBJ2-3, the full variable domain reads DGGITQSPKYLFRKEGQNVTLSCEQNLNHDAMYWYRQDPGQGLRLIYYSQIVNDFQKGDIAEGYSVSREKKESFPLTVTSAQKNPTAFYLCASSIWSRTDTQYFGPGTRLTVL.

The V and J genes are TRBV7-2 and TRBJ2-3, with 7 bases lining up with TRBD1. V lost 5 bases to trimming and J lost 5 bases; unmatched junction nucleotides: 13. The CDR3 is 16 amino acids. Germline V gene lookup returns CDR1 SGHTA and CDR2 FQGNSA. The CDR3, as DNA: TGTGCCAGCAGCCCAGGAGGTTACAGGGGCCTAGATACGCAGTATTTT. The encoded protein is CASSPGGYRGLDTQYF.

The chain recombines TRBV19 with TRBJ2-3; 10 nucleotides match TRBD2. V lost 3 bases and J lost 1; bases outside the gene matches: 4. The germline V gene encodes CDR1 LNHDA and CDR2 SQIVND (reference sequence). The CDR3 loop spans 16 amino acids. Here the CDR3 DNA reads TGTGCCAGTAGTATTGAGCTAGCGGGGGGCACAGATACGCAGTATTTT. Its protein is CASSIELAGGTDTQYF.

The chain uses TRBV7-3 and TRBJ1-5; the match to TRBD1 covers 8 bases. V lost 5 bases to trimming and J lost 7 bases; unmatched junction nucleotides: 7. CDR1 SGHTA and CDR2 FQGTGA come from the germline V gene. This CDR3 is 14 amino acids long. The DNA of the CDR3 is TGTGCCAGCAGCGAACAGGGGGGGGAACAGCCCCAGCATTTT. Encoded protein: CASSEQGGEQPQHF.

This clone was counted between two and nine times. The V gene is TRBV5-4, the J gene TRBJ2-3, with 8 bases fitting TRBD2. CDR3 length: 15 amino acids. After removal of 2 bases from V and 5 bases from J, the junction contained 7 bases not matched to a gene. Germline CDR1 and CDR2: SGHNT and YYREEE (reference sequence). CDR3 nucleotide sequence: TGTGCCAGCAGCTTCGACGGGGGGGCCCAAGATACGCAGTATTTT. Translation: CASSFDGGAQDTQYF.

The chain employs TRBV6-5 and TRBJ2-5; D is unresolved. Germline V gives CDR1 MNHEY, CDR2 SVGAGI. The V and J ends lost 7 bases and 5 bases respectively, with 17 bases between them. The CDR3 sequence is 14 residues long. CDR3 nucleotides: TGTGCCAGCAAAACCCCCTTTGGGCCCGAGACCCAGTACTTC. Translated: CASKTPFGPETQYF.

This chain links TRBV18 with TRBJ1-5; D not certain. Trimming removed 6 bases at V and 7 bases at J, with 13 bases between. The CDR3 is made up of 13 amino acids. Germline CDR1 reads KGHSH; CDR2 reads LQKENI. CDR3 DNA: TGTGCCAGCTCCCTTAGATCCATGCAGCCCCAGCATTTT. It is translated as CASSLRSMQPQHF.

This chain uses TRBV3-1 (or the pseudogene TRBV3-2) with TRBJ2-1; TRBD2 matches 14 bases. This CDR3 contains 15 residues. Germline V CDR1 and CDR2: LGHDT, YNNKEL (reference sequence). Trimming removed 3 bases from V and 7 bases from J; junction bases left unmatched: 2. CDR3 DNA: TGTGCCAGCAGCCAGACTAGCGGGGGGGGTAATGAGCAGTTCTTC. Its translation is CASSQTSGGGNEQFF.

This rearrangement joins TRBV2 to TRBJ2-3; weak D call: TRBD2 (6 bases). The V end was cut by 5 bases, the J end by 2 bases, with 14 bases between. Germline CDR1 and CDR2: SNHLY and FYNNEI. The CDR3 extends over 15 amino acids. This CDR3 reads CASSTRRANTDTQYF. In DNA form, the CDR3 reads TGTGCCAGCAGTACCCGGAGGGCAAACACAGATACGCAGTATTTT. Full variable domain (rest looked up from reference TRBV2 and TRBJ2-3): EPEVTQTPSHQVTQMGQEVILRCVPISNHLYFYWYRQILGQKVEFLVSFYNNEISEKSEIFDDQFSVERPDGSNFTLKIRSTKLEDSAMYFCASSTRRANTDTQYFGPGTRLTVL.

The V call is TRBV11-2, the J call TRBJ1-1; 9 bases line up with TRBD1. The CDR3 has 14 amino acids. CDR1 and CDR2 from the germline V gene are SGHAT and FQNNGV. V lost 6 bases and J lost 1; bases outside the gene matches: 3. The CDR3 region has the DNA TGTGCCAGCAGGCGACAGGGGGGGAACACTGAAGCTTTCTTT. It specifies CASRRQGGNTEAFF.

The V gene is TRBV6-1, the J gene TRBJ2-1; 9 bases fit TRBD1. V lost 4 bases and J lost 7; bases outside the gene matches: 11. Germline CDR1 reads MNHNS; CDR2 reads SASEGT. The CDR3 is made up of 16 amino acids. The CDR3: CASSVVMGQGKNEQFF. In DNA, the CDR3 is TGTGCCAGCAGTGTGGTCATGGGACAGGGAAAGAATGAGCAGTTCTTC.

The chain carries TRBV30 and TRBJ1-1; 8 bases agree with TRBD1. V shed 1 base and J 5 bases; nucleotides not matched to a gene: 9. CDR3 length equals 15 residues. The germline V gene has CDR1 GTSNPN and CDR2 SVGIG (reference sequence). This CDR3 is CAWSETGGARTEAFF. DNA for the CDR3: TGTGCCTGGAGTGAAACAGGGGGGGCGAGAACTGAAGCTTTCTTT.

The chain employs TRBV9 and TRBJ2-1, with D tentatively TRBD1 (5 bases). The CDR3 length is 15 residues. V lost 6 bases and J lost 0, with 13 bases in between. Germline V gene data show CDR1 as SGDLS and CDR2 as YYNGEE. CDR3 amino acids: CASNSGHSSYNEQFF. CDR3 DNA: TGTGCCAGCAACTCAGGACATAGCTCCTACAATGAGCAGTTCTTC.

The chain links TRBV30 to TRBJ1-5, with D perhaps TRBD1 (5 bases). CDR1 is GTSNPN, CDR2 SVGIG, per germline (reference sequence). Trimming took off 4 bases at V and 0 bases at J, with 13 bases between the two ends. The length of the CDR3 is 15 residues. CDR3 bases: TGTGCCTGGAAGGGACTTCAAAATAGCAATCAGCCCCAGCATTTT. Protein product: CAWKGLQNSNQPQHF.

The gene calls are TRBV7-3 and TRBJ2-6; TRBD1 aligns across 8 bases. Germline V gene data show CDR1 as SGHTA and CDR2 as FQGTGA. Germline trimming cut 1 base from V and 0 bases from J; bases unmatched to any gene: 5. This CDR3 has 18 residues. The CDR3 spells CASSLRGTGHSGANVLTF. The CDR3 DNA reads TGTGCCAGCAGCTTAAGAGGGACAGGTCACTCTGGGGCCAACGTCCTGACTTTC.

This rearrangement joins TRBV5-5 to TRBJ2-1; TRBD2 matches 15 bases. In germline, CDR1 is SGHKS, CDR2 YYEKEE (reference sequence). This CDR3 region has 15 residues. Trimming removed 7 bases from V and 7 bases from J; junction bases left unmatched: 6. The CDR3 region is CASCLGLAGGNEQFF. The CDR3 DNA reads TGTGCCAGCTGCCTAGGACTAGCGGGGGGGAATGAGCAGTTCTTC. Complete variable domain (other parts from reference TRBV5-5 and TRBJ2-1): DAGVTQSPTHLIKTRGQQVTLRCSPISGHKSVSWYQQVLGQGPQFIFQYYEKEERGRGNFPDRFSARQFPNYSSELNVNALLLGDSALYLCASCLGLAGGNEQFFGPGTRLTVL.

V gene TRBV18 combines with J gene TRBJ1-2; D is possibly TRBD1 (6 bases). The CDR3 runs to 14 residues. The V gene lost 3 bases and the J gene lost 4 bases, with 12 bases spanning the gap. In germline, CDR1 is KGHSH, CDR2 LQKENI. Here the CDR3 DNA reads TGTGCCAGCTCACCGGCCAGGGGCTCCTATGGCTACACCTTC. Its translation: CASSPARGSYGYTF. Looking up the rest from reference TRBV18 and TRBJ1-2 gives the full variable domain: NAGVMQNPRHLVRRRGQEARLRCSPMKGHSHVYWYRQLPEEGLKFMVYLQKENIIDESGMPKERFSAEFPKEGPSILRIQQVVRGDSAAYFCASSPARGSYGYTFGSGTRLTVV.

The V gene is TRBV7-8, the J gene TRBJ2-7; 10 bases align to TRBD2. There are 13 residues in the CDR3. The germline gives CDR1 SGHVS, CDR2 FQNEAQ. The V segment lost 7 bases and the J segment 7 bases; nucleotides outside the gene matches: 7. The CDR3 DNA is TGTGCCAGCACCCCTAGCGGGGGTGGAGAGCAGTACTTC. Protein: CASTPSGGGEQYF.

This chain connects TRBV6-2 or TRBV6-3 to TRBJ1-2; perhaps TRBD1 as D (6 bases). Germline V lookup: CDR1 MNHEY, CDR2 SVGEGT. This CDR3 contains 17 residues. Between the trimmed V and J ends, which lost 0 bases and 0 bases, there was a span of 14 bases. CDR3 residues: CASSYSRRGTSNYGYTF. For the CDR3, the DNA is TGTGCCAGCAGTTACTCGAGAAGGGGGACATCTAACTATGGCTACACCTTC.